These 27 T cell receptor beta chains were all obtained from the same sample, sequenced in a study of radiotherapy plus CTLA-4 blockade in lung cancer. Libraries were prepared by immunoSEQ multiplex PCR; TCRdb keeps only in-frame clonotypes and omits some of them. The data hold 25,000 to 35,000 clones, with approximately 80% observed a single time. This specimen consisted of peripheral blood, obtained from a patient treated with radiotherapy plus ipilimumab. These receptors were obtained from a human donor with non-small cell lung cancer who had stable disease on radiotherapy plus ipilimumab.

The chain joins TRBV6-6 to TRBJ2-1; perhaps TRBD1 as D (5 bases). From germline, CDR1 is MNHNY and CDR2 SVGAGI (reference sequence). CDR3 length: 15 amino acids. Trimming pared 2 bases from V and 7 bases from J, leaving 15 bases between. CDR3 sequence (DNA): TGTGCCAGCAGTTACGGTACACACCCAGGGAATGAGCAGTTCTTC. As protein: CASSYGTHPGNEQFF.

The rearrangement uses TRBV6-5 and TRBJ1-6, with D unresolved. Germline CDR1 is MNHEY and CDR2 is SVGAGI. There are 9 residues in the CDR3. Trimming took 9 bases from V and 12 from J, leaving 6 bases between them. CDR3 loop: CASPLPLHF. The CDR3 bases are TGTGCCAGTCCCCTACCCCTCCACTTT.

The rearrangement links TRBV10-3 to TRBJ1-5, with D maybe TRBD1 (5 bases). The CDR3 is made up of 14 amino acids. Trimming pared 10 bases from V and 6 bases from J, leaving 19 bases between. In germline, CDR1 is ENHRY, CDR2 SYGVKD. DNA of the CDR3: TGTGCCACCCTGGGTGAGGGGCTGAGTCAGCCCCAGCATTTT. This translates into CATLGEGLSQPQHF.

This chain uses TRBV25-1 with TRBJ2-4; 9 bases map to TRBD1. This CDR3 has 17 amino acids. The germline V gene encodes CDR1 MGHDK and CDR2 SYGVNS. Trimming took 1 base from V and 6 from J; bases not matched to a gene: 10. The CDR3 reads CASSEWGPLDRGNIQYF. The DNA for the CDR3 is TGTGCCAGCAGTGAATGGGGTCCGTTGGACAGGGGAAACATTCAGTACTTC.

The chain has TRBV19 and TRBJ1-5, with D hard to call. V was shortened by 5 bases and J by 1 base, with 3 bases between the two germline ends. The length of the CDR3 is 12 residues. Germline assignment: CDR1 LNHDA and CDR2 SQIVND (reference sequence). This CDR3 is CASSDSNQPQHF. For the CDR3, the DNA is TGTGCCAGTAGTGACAGCAATCAGCCCCAGCATTTT.

The CDR3, as DNA: TGTGCCAGCAGCAAAGAGGGGGTGACGGGAACCCTGGTATCCTACGAGCAGTACTTC. Translation: CASSKEGVTGTLVSYEQYF. This chain connects TRBV21-1 to TRBJ2-7; whether TRBD1, the table's D call, matches the DNA was not checked. TRBV21-1 is tagged as a pseudogene. The CDR3 length is 19 residues.

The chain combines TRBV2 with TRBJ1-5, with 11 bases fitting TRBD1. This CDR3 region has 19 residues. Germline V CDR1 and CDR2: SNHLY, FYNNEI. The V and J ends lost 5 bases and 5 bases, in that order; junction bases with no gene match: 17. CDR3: CASSLRQTTGTGGYQPQHF. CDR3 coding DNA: TGTGCCAGCAGTCTAAGACAGACCACCGGGACAGGGGGTTATCAGCCCCAGCATTTT. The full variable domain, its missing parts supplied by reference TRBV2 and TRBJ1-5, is EPEVTQTPSHQVTQMGQEVILRCVPISNHLYFYWYRQILGQKVEFLVSFYNNEISEKSEIFDDQFSVERPDGSNFTLKIRSTKLEDSAMYFCASSLRQTTGTGGYQPQHFGDGTRLSIL.

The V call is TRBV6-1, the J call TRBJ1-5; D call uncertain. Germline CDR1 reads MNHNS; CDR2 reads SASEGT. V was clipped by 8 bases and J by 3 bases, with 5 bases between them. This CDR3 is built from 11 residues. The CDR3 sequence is CASGINQPQHF. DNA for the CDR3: TGTGCCAGCGGGATCAATCAGCCCCAGCATTTT.

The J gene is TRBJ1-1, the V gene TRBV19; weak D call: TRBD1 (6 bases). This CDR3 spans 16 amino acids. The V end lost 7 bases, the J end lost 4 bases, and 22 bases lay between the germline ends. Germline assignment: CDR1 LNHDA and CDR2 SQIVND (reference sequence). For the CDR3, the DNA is TGTGCCAGTACCTTCCAGGGGTGGGGTGTCGGCACTGAAGCTTTCTTT. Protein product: CASTFQGWGVGTEAFF.

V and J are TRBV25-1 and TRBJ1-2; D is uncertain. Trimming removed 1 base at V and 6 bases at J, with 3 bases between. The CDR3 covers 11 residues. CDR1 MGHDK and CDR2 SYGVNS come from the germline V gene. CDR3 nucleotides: TGTGCCAGCAGTGAATTAAATGGCTACACCTTC. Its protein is CASSELNGYTF.

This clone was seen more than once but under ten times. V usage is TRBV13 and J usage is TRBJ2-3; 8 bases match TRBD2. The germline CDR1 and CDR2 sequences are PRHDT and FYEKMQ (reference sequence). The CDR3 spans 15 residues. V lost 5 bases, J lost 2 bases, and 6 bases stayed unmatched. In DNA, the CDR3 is TGTGCCAGCAGCCCGCTTAGCGGGGTCACAGATACGCAGTATTTT. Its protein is CASSPLSGVTDTQYF.

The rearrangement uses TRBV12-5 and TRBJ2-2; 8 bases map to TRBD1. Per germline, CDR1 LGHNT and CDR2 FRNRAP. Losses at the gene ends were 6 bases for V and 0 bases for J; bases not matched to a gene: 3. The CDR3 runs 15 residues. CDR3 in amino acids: CASGRDRSNTGELFF. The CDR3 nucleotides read TGTGCTAGTGGGAGGGACAGGTCGAACACCGGGGAGCTGTTTTTT.

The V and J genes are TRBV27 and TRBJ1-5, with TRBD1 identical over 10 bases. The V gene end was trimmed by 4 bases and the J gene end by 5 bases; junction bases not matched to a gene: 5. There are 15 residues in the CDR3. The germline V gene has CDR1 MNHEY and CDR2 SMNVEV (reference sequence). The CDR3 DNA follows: TGTGCCAGCAGTTGGACCGGGACAGGGGATCAGCCCCAGCATTTT. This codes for CASSWTGTGDQPQHF.

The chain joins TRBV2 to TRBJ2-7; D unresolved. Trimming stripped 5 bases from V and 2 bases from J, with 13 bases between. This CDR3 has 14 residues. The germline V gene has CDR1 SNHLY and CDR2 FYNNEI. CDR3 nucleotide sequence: TGTGCCAGCAGTTCGGGCCACGGGCCCTACGAGCAGTACTTC. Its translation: CASSSGHGPYEQYF.

The CDR3 sequence is CASSMNTEAFF. In DNA, the CDR3 is TGTGCCAGCAGTATGAACACTGAAGCTTTCTTT. This chain connects TRBV11-2 to TRBJ1-1; unclear D gene. The germline V gene has CDR1 SGHAT and CDR2 FQNNGV. CDR3 size: 11 residues. Between the trimmed V and J ends, which lost 6 bases and 0 bases, there was a span of 2 bases. The full variable domain, with the rest looked up from reference TRBV11-2 and TRBJ1-1, is EAGVAQSPRYKIIEKRQSVAFWCNPISGHATLYWYQQILGQGPKLLIQFQNNGVVDDSQLPKDRFSAERLKGVDSTLKIQPAKLEDSAVYLCASSMNTEAFFGQGTRLTVV.

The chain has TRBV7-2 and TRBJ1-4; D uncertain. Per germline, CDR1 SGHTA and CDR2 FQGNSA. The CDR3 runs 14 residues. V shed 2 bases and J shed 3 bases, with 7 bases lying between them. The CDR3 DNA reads TGTGCCAGCAGCTTAAAAGGCCCTAATGAAAAACTGTTTTTT. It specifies CASSLKGPNEKLFF.

The CDR3 sequence: CAPRAGQGYTDTQYF. CDR3 DNA sequence: TGCGCCCCAAGAGCGGGACAGGGGTACACAGATACGCAGTATTTT. The chain joins TRBV10-1 to TRBJ2-3; TRBD1 agrees at 10 bases. The CDR3 contains 15 residues. The germline V gene encodes CDR1 WNHNN and CDR2 SYGVQD (reference sequence). The ends lost 11 bases at V and 2 bases at J; junction bases unmatched: 10.

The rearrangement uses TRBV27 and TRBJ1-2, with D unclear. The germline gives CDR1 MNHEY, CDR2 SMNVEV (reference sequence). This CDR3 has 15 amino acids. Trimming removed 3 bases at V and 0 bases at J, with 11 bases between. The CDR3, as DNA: TGTGCCAGCAGTTTGTTTCCCTTAGCTAACTATGGCTACACCTTC. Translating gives CASSLFPLANYGYTF.

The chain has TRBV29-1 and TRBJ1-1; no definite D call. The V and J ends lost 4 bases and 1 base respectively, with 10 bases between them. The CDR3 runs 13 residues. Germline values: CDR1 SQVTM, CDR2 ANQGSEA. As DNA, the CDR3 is TGCAGCGTTGCACCCAACCGGAACACTGAAGCTTTCTTT. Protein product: CSVAPNRNTEAFF.

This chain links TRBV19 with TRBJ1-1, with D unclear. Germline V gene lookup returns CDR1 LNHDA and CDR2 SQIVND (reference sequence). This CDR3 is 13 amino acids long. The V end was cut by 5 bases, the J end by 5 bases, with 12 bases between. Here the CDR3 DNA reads TGTGCCAGTAGTGATATGGCGGGGACTGAAGCTTTCTTT. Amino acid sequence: CASSDMAGTEAFF. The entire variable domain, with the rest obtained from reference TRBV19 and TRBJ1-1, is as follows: DGGITQSPKYLFRKEGQNVTLSCEQNLNHDAMYWYRQDPGQGLRLIYYSQIVNDFQKGDIAEGYSVSREKKESFPLTVTSAQKNPTAFYLCASSDMAGTEAFFGQGTRLTVV.

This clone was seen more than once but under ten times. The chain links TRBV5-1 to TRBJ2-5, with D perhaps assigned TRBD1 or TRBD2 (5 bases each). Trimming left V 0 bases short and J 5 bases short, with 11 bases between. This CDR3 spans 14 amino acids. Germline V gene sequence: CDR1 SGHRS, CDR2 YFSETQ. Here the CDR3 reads CASSLGGIWETQYF. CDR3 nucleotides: TGCGCCAGCAGCTTGGGGGGGATTTGGGAGACCCAGTACTTC. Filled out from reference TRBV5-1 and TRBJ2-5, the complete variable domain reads KAGVTQTPRYLIKTRGQQVTLSCSPISGHRSVSWYQQTPGQGLQFLFEYFSETQRNKGNFPGRFSGRQFSNSRSEMNVSTLELGDSALYLCASSLGGIWETQYFGPGTRLLVL.

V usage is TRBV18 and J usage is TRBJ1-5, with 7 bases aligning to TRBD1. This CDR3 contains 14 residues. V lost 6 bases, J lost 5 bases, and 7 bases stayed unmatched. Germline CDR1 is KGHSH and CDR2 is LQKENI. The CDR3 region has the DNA TGTGCCAGCTCCCCGGACAGGACGTATCAGCCCCAGCATTTT. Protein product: CASSPDRTYQPQHF.

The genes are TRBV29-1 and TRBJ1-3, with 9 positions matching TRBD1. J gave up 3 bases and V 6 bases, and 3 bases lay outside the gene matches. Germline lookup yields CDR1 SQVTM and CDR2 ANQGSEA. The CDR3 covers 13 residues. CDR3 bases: TGCAGCGTGGGACAGGGAGATGGAAACACCATATATTTT. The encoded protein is CSVGQGDGNTIYF.

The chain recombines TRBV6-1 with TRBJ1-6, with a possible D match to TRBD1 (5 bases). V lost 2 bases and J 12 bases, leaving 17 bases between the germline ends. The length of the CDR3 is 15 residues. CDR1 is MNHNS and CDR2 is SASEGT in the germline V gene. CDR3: CASSELVRGGGPLHF. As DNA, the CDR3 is TGTGCCAGCAGTGAATTGGTACGGGGGGGAGGACCCCTCCACTTT.

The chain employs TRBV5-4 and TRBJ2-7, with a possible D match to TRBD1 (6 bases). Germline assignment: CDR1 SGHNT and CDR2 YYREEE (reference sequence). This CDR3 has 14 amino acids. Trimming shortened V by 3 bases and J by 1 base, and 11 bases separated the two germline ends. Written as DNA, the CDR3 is TGTGCCAGCAGCTCACAGGGAGTTTCCTACGAGCAGTACTTC. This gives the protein CASSSQGVSYEQYF.

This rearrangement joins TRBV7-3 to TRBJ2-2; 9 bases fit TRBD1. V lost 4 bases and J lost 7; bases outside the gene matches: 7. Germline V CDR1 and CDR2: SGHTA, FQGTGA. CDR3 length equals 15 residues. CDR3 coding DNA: TGTGCCAGCAGCTCGAAACAGGGGGCGGTCGGGGAGCTGTTTTTT. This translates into CASSSKQGAVGELFF.

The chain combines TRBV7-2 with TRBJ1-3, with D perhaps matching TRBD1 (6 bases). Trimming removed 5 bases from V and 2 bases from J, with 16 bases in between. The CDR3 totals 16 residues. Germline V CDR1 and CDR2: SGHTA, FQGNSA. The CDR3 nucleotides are TGTGCCAGCAGCCACCGAGGGGGAGGGACTGGAAACACCATATATTTT. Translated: CASSHRGGGTGNTIYF.